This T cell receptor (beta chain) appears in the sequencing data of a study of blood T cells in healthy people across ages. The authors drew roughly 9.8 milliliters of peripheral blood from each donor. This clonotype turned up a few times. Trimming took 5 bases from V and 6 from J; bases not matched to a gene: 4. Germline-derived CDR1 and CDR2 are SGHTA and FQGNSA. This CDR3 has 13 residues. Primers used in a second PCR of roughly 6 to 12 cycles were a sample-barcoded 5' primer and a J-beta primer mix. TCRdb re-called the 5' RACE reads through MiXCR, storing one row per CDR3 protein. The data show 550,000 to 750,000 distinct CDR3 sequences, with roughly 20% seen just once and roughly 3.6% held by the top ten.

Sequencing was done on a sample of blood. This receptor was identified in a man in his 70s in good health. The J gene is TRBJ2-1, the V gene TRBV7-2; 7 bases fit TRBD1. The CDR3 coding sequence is TGTGCCAGCAGCGGGTACAGGGGCAATGAGCAGTTCTTC. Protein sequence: CASSGYRGNEQFF.